The subject of this entry is one TCR beta chain. Using immunoSEQ multiplex PCR, the repertoire was profiled, and TCRdb retains in-frame clones only, with some absent. The repertoire includes some 150,000 clones, roughly 95% of them detected once, and 0.85% to 1.3% sits in the top ten. Trimming removed 1 base at V and 10 bases at J, with 10 bases between. The CDR3 runs 13 residues. Germline-derived CDR1 and CDR2 are KGHDR and SFDVKD. The data stem from a study of control samples from healthy donors and cancer patients. This sequence joins TRBV24-1 and TRBJ1-5, with unresolved D. This clonotype originated in a woman aged 30 to 39 in good health. Sequenced input: blood. CDR3 nucleotides: TGTGCCACCAGTGATTTCACGTTCGGACCCCAGCATTTT. It is translated as CATSDFTFGPQHF.